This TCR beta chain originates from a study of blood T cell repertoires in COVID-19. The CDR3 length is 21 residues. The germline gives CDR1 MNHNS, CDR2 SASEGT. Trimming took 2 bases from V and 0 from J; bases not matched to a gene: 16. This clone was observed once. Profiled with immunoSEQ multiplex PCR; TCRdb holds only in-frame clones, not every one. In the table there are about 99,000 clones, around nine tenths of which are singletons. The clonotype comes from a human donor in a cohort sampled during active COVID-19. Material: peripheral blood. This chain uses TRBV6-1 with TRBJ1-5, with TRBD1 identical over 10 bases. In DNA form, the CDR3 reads TGTGCCAGCAGTGAACGGCAGGTGAGGACAGGGGGACGCGATAGCAATCAGCCCCAGCATTTT. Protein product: CASSERQVRTGGRDSNQPQHF.